One and the same sample provided the 23 T cell receptor beta chains below, sequenced in a study of T cell responses to AZD1222 COVID-19 vaccine. The assay was immunoSEQ multiplex PCR, and TCRdb's table has in-frame clones only and misses some. Found here are fewer than 130,000 clones, more than 85% of them singletons; the top ten hold approximately 1.3%. The specimen was peripheral blood, collected on day 0 of AZD1222 vaccination. These receptors were taken from an adult in good health.

The rearrangement uses TRBV4-3 and TRBJ2-1; D might be TRBD2 (6 bases). The CDR3 length is 14 residues. V was cut by 0 bases and J by 9 bases, with 12 bases left in between. The V gene's germline CDR1 is LGHNA and CDR2 YSLEER. The CDR3 protein is CASSQDRTSREQFF. CDR3 in DNA: TGCGCCAGCAGCCAAGATCGAACTAGCCGTGAGCAGTTCTTC.

This clone was detected only once. The chain employs TRBV30 and TRBJ1-3; no reliable D call. CDR3 length: 15 residues. The germline V and J ends were trimmed by 5 bases and 0 bases, with 14 bases remaining between them. The germline gives CDR1 GTSNPN, CDR2 SVGIG (reference sequence). The CDR3, as DNA: TGTGCCTGGTCTCCCGGACCGAACTCTGGAAACACCATATATTTT. Translating gives CAWSPGPNSGNTIYF.

The rearrangement uses TRBV6-2 or TRBV6-3 and TRBJ1-1; TRBD1 is a possible D gene (5 bases). There are 14 residues in the CDR3. Trimming removed 5 bases at V and 8 bases at J, with 18 bases between. Germline values: CDR1 MNHEY, CDR2 SVGEGT. CDR3 region: CASSIRARDLEAFF. The CDR3, as DNA: TGTGCCAGCAGTATCCGGGCTAGGGACCTCGAAGCTTTCTTT.

The CDR3 sequence is CASSLQSSGQETQYF. The CDR3 DNA follows: TGTGCCAGCAGCTTACAATCTAGCGGGCAAGAGACCCAGTACTTC. The chain has TRBV7-2 and TRBJ2-5; 8 bases align to TRBD2. V lost 2 bases and J lost 2; bases outside the gene matches: 4. The CDR3 is made up of 15 amino acids. Germline loops: CDR1 SGHTA, CDR2 FQGNSA. Looking up the rest from reference TRBV7-2 and TRBJ2-5 gives the full variable domain: GAGVSQSPSNKVTEKGKDVELRCDPISGHTALYWYRQSLGQGLEFLIYFQGNSAPDKSGLPSDRFSAERTGGSVSTLTIQRTQQEDSAVYLCASSLQSSGQETQYFGPGTRLLVL.

The chain uses TRBV28 and TRBJ2-7; D is perhaps TRBD2 (7 bases). This CDR3 spans 14 amino acids. CDR1 and CDR2 (germline): MDHEN, SYDVKM. V dropped 6 bases and J dropped 2 bases, with 14 bases sitting between them. The CDR3 DNA follows: TGTGCCAGCAGCGTAGGGGGGGATCCCTACGAGCAGTACTTC. Its translation: CASSVGGDPYEQYF. Drawing the rest from reference TRBV28 and TRBJ2-7, the complete variable domain is DVKVTQSSRYLVKRTGEKVFLECVQDMDHENMFWYRQDPGLGLRLIYFSYDVKMKEKGDIPEGYSVSREKKERFSLILESASTNQTSMYLCASSVGGDPYEQYFGPGTRLTVT.

A single count supports this clone. The genes are TRBV28 and TRBJ2-5; TRBD1 matches at 8 bases. CDR3 size: 16 residues. V lost 5 bases to trimming and J lost 5 bases; unmatched junction nucleotides: 13. The V gene's germline CDR1 is MDHEN and CDR2 SYDVKM. Here the CDR3 reads CASSPPGTGYRETQYF. The CDR3 nucleotides are TGTGCCAGCAGTCCCCCAGGGACAGGCTACCGGGAGACCCAGTACTTC.

The chain recombines TRBV7-2 with TRBJ1-1; D unclear. This CDR3 has 14 amino acids. Looked up from germline, CDR1 is SGHTA and CDR2 is FQGNSA. The V and J ends lost 1 base and 2 bases respectively, with 8 bases between them. Here the CDR3 reads CASSLGNINTEAFF. DNA of the CDR3: TGTGCCAGCAGCTTAGGGAACATCAACACTGAAGCTTTCTTT.

The V call is TRBV7-3, the J call TRBJ1-2; TRBD1 matches 8 bases. Per the germline V gene, CDR1 is SGHTA and CDR2 is FQGTGA. Unmatched junction bases numbered 8, after V lost 1 base and J lost 7 bases. CDR3 length: 15 amino acids. The CDR3 nucleotides are TGTGCCAGCAGCTTAAGTGGTCAGGGGGCGGGTGGCTACACCTTC. This codes for CASSLSGQGAGGYTF.

This sequence joins TRBV7-9 and TRBJ1-2; D possibly corresponds to TRBD1 (5 bases). The CDR3 has 14 amino acids. Trimming pared 3 bases from V and 7 bases from J, leaving 15 bases between. CDR1 is SEHNR and CDR2 is FQNEAQ in the germline V gene (reference sequence). The CDR3 reads CASSFDGLQGGYTF. The CDR3 DNA reads TGTGCCAGCAGCTTTGATGGACTCCAGGGTGGCTACACCTTC.

The chain has TRBV6-2 or TRBV6-3 and TRBJ1-5; 7 bases fit TRBD1. V shed 4 bases and J 1 base; nucleotides not matched to a gene: 4. The germline V gene has CDR1 MNHEY and CDR2 SVGEGT. The CDR3 has 15 residues. The CDR3 loop reads CASSSTQGSNQPQHF. CDR3 DNA sequence: TGTGCCAGCAGTTCAACACAGGGGAGCAATCAGCCCCAGCATTTT.

The chain combines TRBV6-6 with TRBJ1-1, with 7 nucleotides matching TRBD1. CDR1 is MNHNY, CDR2 SVGAGI, per germline (reference sequence). V gave up 5 bases and J gave up 0 bases; unmatched junction bases: 3. The CDR3 totals 14 residues. CDR3 in DNA: TGTGCCAGCAGTCACGGGACAGTGAACACTGAAGCTTTCTTT. Its protein is CASSHGTVNTEAFF.

The rearrangement joins TRBV24-1 to TRBJ2-3; 7 bases are a match to TRBD1. Germline CDR1 KGHDR, CDR2 SFDVKD. The V gene end was trimmed by 4 bases and the J gene end by 6 bases; junction bases not matched to a gene: 9. The CDR3 has 15 amino acids. The CDR3 DNA reads as TGTGCCACCAGTGACCCCTACGACAGGGCGGATACGCAGTATTTT. Encoded protein: CATSDPYDRADTQYF.

The V call is TRBV24-1, the J call TRBJ1-1; no clear D gene. V lost 7 bases and J 5 bases, leaving 4 bases between the germline ends. The CDR3 length is 10 residues. The germline V gene has CDR1 KGHDR and CDR2 SFDVKD. The CDR3: CATRGTEAFF. The DNA for the CDR3 is TGTGCCACCAGGGGGACTGAAGCTTTCTTT.

The rearrangement links TRBV19 to TRBJ2-6, with D tentatively TRBD2 (6 bases). Per germline, CDR1 LNHDA and CDR2 SQIVND (reference sequence). This CDR3 has 17 amino acids. Trimming shortened V by 7 bases and J by 0 bases, and 16 bases separated the two germline ends. The CDR3 loop reads CASTLGGVSSGANVLTF. CDR3 bases: TGTGCCAGTACTCTCGGAGGGGTTAGCTCTGGGGCCAACGTCCTGACTTTC.

The rearrangement joins TRBV6-5 to TRBJ1-1; D ambiguous. The germline CDR1 and CDR2 sequences are MNHEY and SVGAGI. V was trimmed by 6 bases and J by 3 bases, leaving 14 bases between them. This CDR3 has 14 residues. The CDR3: CASRPTGRDTEAFF. The CDR3 region has the DNA TGTGCCAGCAGGCCTACGGGGAGGGACACTGAAGCTTTCTTT.

The CDR3 is CASSWTGPYEQYF. The CDR3 DNA follows: TGTGCCAGCAGTTGGACAGGCCCCTACGAGCAGTACTTC. This rearrangement joins TRBV27 to TRBJ2-7, with 7 positions matching TRBD1. This CDR3 spans 13 amino acids. V lost 4 bases and J lost 2; bases outside the gene matches: 2. Germline V gene sequence: CDR1 MNHEY, CDR2 SMNVEV (reference sequence).

The J gene is TRBJ1-2, the V gene TRBV4-3, with D uncertain. V was shortened by 0 bases and J by 8 bases, with 10 bases between the two germline ends. CDR1 is LGHNA, CDR2 YSLEER, per germline. The CDR3 runs to 13 residues. This CDR3 is CASSQDSGGGYTF. Written as DNA, the CDR3 is TGCGCCAGCAGCCAAGATTCGGGCGGGGGCTACACCTTC.

This chain connects TRBV20-1 to TRBJ2-1; unclear D gene. The germline CDR1 and CDR2 sequences are DFQATT and SNEGSKA (reference sequence). Trimming pared 3 bases from V and 3 bases from J, leaving 12 bases between. This CDR3 region has 14 residues. The CDR3 nucleotides are TGCAGTGCTAGTCGACTGTCGGGCTACAATGAGCAGTTCTTC. Protein product: CSASRLSGYNEQFF.

The chain carries TRBV28 and TRBJ1-4, with D unresolved. The germline V and J ends were trimmed by 7 bases and 8 bases, with 20 bases remaining between them. In germline, CDR1 is MDHEN, CDR2 SYDVKM. This CDR3 has 15 amino acids. The CDR3 spells CASTTAGPSREKLFF. The CDR3 DNA sequence: TGTGCCAGCACCACAGCCGGGCCATCGCGGGAAAAACTGTTTTTT.

The chain couples TRBV21-1 to TRBJ1-4. TRBV21-1 is shown as a pseudogene. The CDR3 is 15 residues long. The CDR3 region is CASSKAEVANEKLFF. In nucleotides, the CDR3 is TGTGCCAGCAGCAAAGCCGAGGTGGCTAATGAAAAACTGTTTTTT.

This chain uses TRBV19 with TRBJ1-3; unclear D gene. Germline assignment: CDR1 LNHDA and CDR2 SQIVND (reference sequence). The CDR3 length is 15 residues. The V gene lost 5 bases and the J gene lost 0 bases, with 11 bases spanning the gap. In DNA, the CDR3 is TGTGCCAGTAGTGGCCAAGTCGTCTCTGGAAACACCATATATTTT. It specifies CASSGQVVSGNTIYF.

The chain recombines TRBV7-9 with TRBJ2-4; no definite D call. CDR1 SEHNR and CDR2 FQNEAQ come from the germline V gene (reference sequence). Trimming shortened V by 10 bases and J by 3 bases, and 22 bases separated the two germline ends. The CDR3 length is 16 residues. The CDR3 DNA reads as TGTGCCACGCAACCGCCGGATCCGATAGTCAAAAACATTCAGTACTTC. Translating gives CATQPPDPIVKNIQYF.

The rearrangement links TRBV6-5 to TRBJ2-7; D gene uncertain. The CDR3 totals 13 residues. Germline V gene data show CDR1 as MNHEY and CDR2 as SVGAGI. V was shortened by 5 bases and J by 4 bases, with 12 bases between the two germline ends. CDR3 loop: CASSPRTKYEQYF. Written as DNA, the CDR3 is TGTGCCAGCAGTCCGCGGACGAAGTACGAGCAGTACTTC.